Shown below are 30 T cell receptor beta chains from a single sample sequenced in a study of CD8+ T cells in alopecia areata. cDNA reverse transcribed from extracted RNA served as the sequencing template. The method was immunoSEQ multiplex PCR; TCRdb's version includes in-frame clones alone and lacks a portion of them. The sample carries some 120,000 clones, 60% to 65% recorded once. Described treatment: oral pan-JAK inhibitor, 5-10 mg twice daily. Specimen: CD4+ T cells sorted from blood, collected at week 4, from a patient treated with tofacitinib. The receptor set was obtained from a human donor with alopecia areata.

The chain uses TRBV28 and TRBJ2-5, with D perhaps TRBD1 (5 bases). Germline assignment: CDR1 MDHEN and CDR2 SYDVKM. The germline V and J ends were trimmed by 6 bases and 8 bases, with 10 bases remaining between them. CDR3 size: 11 residues. The DNA for the CDR3 is TGTGCCAGCAGGATTCAGGGTACCCAGTACTTC. This codes for CASRIQGTQYF.

The V and J genes are TRBV6-5 and TRBJ1-2; possibly TRBD1 for D (6 bases). The V gene's germline CDR1 is MNHEY and CDR2 SVGAGI. V was cut by 2 bases and J by 7 bases, with 11 bases left in between. The CDR3 consists of 13 residues. The DNA of the CDR3 is TGTGCCAGCAGTTACGAACAGGGAACTGGCTACACCTTC. Its protein product is CASSYEQGTGYTF.

The chain joins TRBV4-1 to TRBJ2-3; D gene ambiguous. The length of the CDR3 is 15 residues. From germline, CDR1 is MGHRA and CDR2 YSYEKL. Trimming took off 5 bases at V and 0 bases at J, with 12 bases between the two ends. In nucleotides, the CDR3 is TGCGCCAGCAGCTCGGGCCGAATTAGCACAGATACGCAGTATTTT. It yields the protein CASSSGRISTDTQYF.

This clone has a handful of counts. The chain carries TRBV7-6 and TRBJ1-4; possibly TRBD1 for D (5 bases). CDR1 is SGHVS and CDR2 is FNYEAQ in the germline V gene. The V gene lost 3 bases and the J gene lost 7 bases, with 9 bases spanning the gap. The CDR3 contains 13 residues. The CDR3 region has the DNA TGTGCCAGCAGCTTCGGGGGATTTGAAAAACTGTTTTTT. It is translated as CASSFGGFEKLFF.

The rearrangement links TRBV4-2 to TRBJ1-2, with D possibly being TRBD1 (6 bases). Trimming removed 4 bases from V and 3 bases from J, with 18 bases in between. Per the germline V gene, CDR1 is LGHNA and CDR2 is YNFKEQ. CDR3 size: 16 residues. The CDR3 region has the DNA TGTGCCAGCAGCCCCTACTCGGGGGGGGGCGACTATGGCTACACCTTC. Protein sequence: CASSPYSGGGDYGYTF.

The chain combines TRBV30 with TRBJ2-3, with TRBD2 matching 11 bases. Germline lookup yields CDR1 GTSNPN and CDR2 SVGIG (reference sequence). V lost 0 bases, J lost 5 bases, and 10 bases stayed unmatched. The CDR3 totals 17 residues. CDR3 sequence reads: CAWSVGTSGRIRDTQYF. In DNA form, the CDR3 reads TGTGCCTGGAGTGTAGGGACTAGCGGAAGGATCAGAGATACGCAGTATTTT.

The chain employs TRBV5-1 and TRBJ2-2; 14 nucleotides line up with TRBD2. CDR1 and CDR2 (germline): SGHRS, YFSETQ. The ends lost 4 bases at V and 4 bases at J; junction bases unmatched: 12. The CDR3 consists of 19 residues. CDR3 sequence reads: CASSPDGTSGRRSTGELFF. The CDR3 bases are TGCGCCAGCAGCCCCGACGGGACTAGCGGGAGAAGGAGCACCGGGGAGCTGTTTTTT.

The chain has TRBV6-6 and TRBJ2-2; D gene uncertain. The germline gives CDR1 MNHNY, CDR2 SVGAGI (reference sequence). V was cut by 5 bases and J by 3 bases, with 7 bases left in between. This CDR3 is built from 13 residues. CDR3 amino acids: CASSTQYTGELFF. In DNA, the CDR3 is TGTGCCAGCAGTACCCAGTACACCGGGGAGCTGTTTTTT.

This clone occurred a few times. The gene calls are TRBV4-3 and TRBJ2-2; 9 bases are a match to TRBD2. Per germline, CDR1 LGHNA and CDR2 YSLEER. CDR3 size: 18 residues. The trim removed 1 base at V and 1 base at J, leaving 7 bases unmatched. This CDR3 is CASSQGASGAWNTGELFF. In DNA form, the CDR3 reads TGCGCCAGCAGCCAAGGGGCTAGCGGGGCTTGGAACACCGGGGAGCTGTTTTTT.

The J gene is TRBJ2-1, the V gene TRBV30; TRBD2 matches at 12 bases. V lost 4 bases to trimming and J lost 5 bases; unmatched junction nucleotides: 3. CDR3 length: 14 residues. Germline V gene lookup returns CDR1 GTSNPN and CDR2 SVGIG (reference sequence). CDR3 coding DNA: TGTGCCTGGACAGGACTAGCGGGGCACAATGAGCAGTTCTTC. This translates into CAWTGLAGHNEQFF.

The gene calls are TRBV2 and TRBJ1-6, with 7 bases fitting TRBD1. This CDR3 contains 14 residues. V dropped 6 bases and J dropped 8; count of bases not matched to a gene: 7. In germline, CDR1 is SNHLY, CDR2 FYNNEI. As DNA, the CDR3 is TGTGCCAGCAGCGACAGGGAAGGAGATTCACCCCTCCACTTT. Amino acids: CASSDREGDSPLHF.

The V call is TRBV29-1, the J call TRBJ1-1; TRBD1 might be the D (5 bases). Per germline, CDR1 SQVTM and CDR2 ANQGSEA. The V end was cut by 7 bases, the J end by 5 bases, with 11 bases between. The CDR3 is 11 amino acids. CDR3 in amino acids: CSGGARTEAFF. The CDR3 DNA follows: TGCAGCGGCGGGGCAAGAACTGAAGCTTTCTTT.

The rearrangement uses TRBV27 and TRBJ2-5; TRBD1 is a possible D gene (5 bases). CDR3 length: 12 amino acids. Trimming took off 8 bases at V and 3 bases at J, with 10 bases between the two ends. Germline CDR1 reads MNHEY; CDR2 reads SMNVEV (reference sequence). The CDR3 DNA is TGTGCCAGCTCACCCAGGGAAGAGACCCAGTACTTC. As protein: CASSPREETQYF.

The rearrangement uses TRBV15 and TRBJ2-1, with 11 nucleotides matching TRBD2. V trimming: 4 bases; J trimming: 7 bases; junction bases outside the gene matches: 3. Germline CDR1 reads LNHNV; CDR2 reads YYDKDF (reference sequence). The CDR3 is 14 amino acids. CDR3 in DNA: TGTGCCACCAGCATTAGCGGGAGGGGGAATGAGCAGTTCTTC. Its translation is CATSISGRGNEQFF.

The V call is TRBV4-3, the J call TRBJ1-2; 8 bases align to TRBD1. The CDR3 is 17 residues long. Germline V CDR1 and CDR2: LGHNA, YSLEER. V lost 0 bases, J lost 7 bases, and 13 bases stayed unmatched. The CDR3 coding sequence is TGCGCCAGCAGCCAAGACCTACCCAGGACAGGGAGCAGTGGCTACACCTTC. The encoded protein is CASSQDLPRTGSSGYTF.

The genes are TRBV6-5 and TRBJ2-6; D might be TRBD2 (6 bases). CDR3 length: 15 amino acids. Per germline, CDR1 MNHEY and CDR2 SVGAGI. With 6 bases removed from V and 4 bases from J, the gap between germline ends came to 13 bases. The CDR3 nucleotides are TGTGCCAGCAGCCCCGCAAGCGGGGGGGCCAACGTCCTGACTTTC. Translating it yields CASSPASGGANVLTF.

This clone was counted only a few times. The DNA for the CDR3 is TGCAGCGTTATTGGAACGTCAGGGACAGATACGCAGTATTTT. It codes for CSVIGTSGTDTQYF. V gene TRBV29-1 combines with J gene TRBJ2-3, with D possibly being TRBD1 (5 bases). In germline, CDR1 is SQVTM, CDR2 ANQGSEA. With 5 bases removed from V and 3 bases from J, the gap between germline ends came to 15 bases. This CDR3 is 14 amino acids long.

The chain is built from TRBV4-3 and TRBJ2-1; possibly TRBD1 or TRBD2 for D (5 bases each). The CDR3 extends over 16 amino acids. V was shortened by 1 base and J by 4 bases, with 14 bases between the two germline ends. Looked up from germline, CDR1 is LGHNA and CDR2 is YSLEER. The DNA for the CDR3 is TGCGCCAGCAGCCAAGTGGCCGGGGCCATATACAATGAGCAGTTCTTC. It encodes CASSQVAGAIYNEQFF.

CDR3 sequence (DNA): TGTGCCAGCAGTCGAGGACTGGAGCAGTACTTC. Amino acid sequence: CASSRGLEQYF. V and J are TRBV6-6 and TRBJ2-7, with D perhaps matching TRBD2 (5 bases). From germline, CDR1 is MNHNY and CDR2 SVGAGI (reference sequence). V lost 5 bases and J lost 7, with 9 bases in between. The CDR3 loop spans 11 amino acids.

The chain carries TRBV6-6 and TRBJ2-3; D is undetermined. Trimming took off 3 bases at V and 4 bases at J, with 5 bases between the two ends. The CDR3 consists of 12 residues. CDR1 is MNHNY and CDR2 is SVGAGI in the germline V gene (reference sequence). CDR3 sequence: CASSYVSDTQYF. CDR3 nucleotide sequence: TGTGCCAGCAGTTATGTTTCAGATACGCAGTATTTT.

This clone was detected once. The chain couples TRBV10-3 to TRBJ1-2; 7 bases line up with TRBD1. This CDR3 comprises 13 residues. In germline, CDR1 is ENHRY, CDR2 SYGVKD. The junction had 3 bases not matched to a gene; V was cut back by 6 bases and J by 2 bases. CDR3 DNA sequence: TGTGCCATCAGAGTGACAGGGAACTATGGCTACACCTTC. Its protein product is CAIRVTGNYGYTF.

V is TRBV6-5 and J is TRBJ2-7, with D perhaps matching TRBD1 (5 bases). Germline values: CDR1 MNHEY, CDR2 SVGAGI. The CDR3 spans 15 residues. V was shortened by 6 bases and J by 5 bases, with 20 bases between the two germline ends. The CDR3 here is CASRPPKQGVHEQYF. CDR3 bases: TGTGCCAGCAGACCCCCGAAGCAGGGTGTCCACGAGCAGTACTTC.

V and J are TRBV30 and TRBJ2-3, with 11 bases aligning to TRBD2. The V gene end was trimmed by 5 bases and the J gene end by 3 bases; junction bases not matched to a gene: 4. CDR1 is GTSNPN, CDR2 SVGIG, per germline (reference sequence). CDR3 length: 14 amino acids. The CDR3 region has the DNA TGTGCCTGGGCGAGACTAGCGGGAACAGATACGCAGTATTTT. Its translation is CAWARLAGTDTQYF.

The V call is TRBV18, the J call TRBJ1-1, with no clear D. Germline values: CDR1 KGHSH, CDR2 LQKENI. V was trimmed by 3 bases and J by 3 bases, leaving 14 bases between them. This CDR3 is built from 15 residues. CDR3 residues: CASSPMADFDTEAFF. In DNA form, the CDR3 reads TGTGCCAGCTCACCCATGGCGGACTTTGACACTGAAGCTTTCTTT.

This chain connects TRBV6-5 to TRBJ2-1; TRBD1 agrees at 8 bases. This CDR3 contains 14 residues. Unmatched junction bases numbered 4, after V lost 5 bases and J lost 4 bases. Germline V gene sequence: CDR1 MNHEY, CDR2 SVGAGI. CDR3 DNA sequence: TGTGCCAGCAGTAGAAACAGGGGGTACAATGAGCAGTTCTTC. Translation: CASSRNRGYNEQFF.

The rearrangement joins TRBV27 to TRBJ1-5, with D unclear. This CDR3 has 14 residues. V was cut by 0 bases and J by 9 bases, with 12 bases left in between. CDR1 is MNHEY and CDR2 is SMNVEV in the germline V gene (reference sequence). This CDR3 reads CASSLSAGFGPQHF. DNA for the CDR3: TGTGCCAGCAGTTTATCAGCCGGCTTCGGGCCCCAGCATTTT.

The genes are TRBV19 and TRBJ2-7, with D perhaps matching TRBD1 (5 bases). Germline V CDR1 and CDR2: LNHDA, SQIVND (reference sequence). The V and J ends lost 5 bases and 0 bases respectively, with 11 bases between them. CDR3 length: 14 amino acids. The CDR3 sequence: CASSEDRDSYEQYF. The CDR3, as DNA: TGTGCCAGTAGTGAAGACAGAGACTCCTACGAGCAGTACTTC.

This CDR3 is CASSLNQETQYF. The CDR3 DNA reads TGTGCCAGCAGTTTAAACCAAGAGACCCAGTACTTC. The J gene is TRBJ2-5, the V gene TRBV27; D call uncertain. Trimming took 2 bases from V and 0 from J, leaving 1 base between them. The germline V gene encodes CDR1 MNHEY and CDR2 SMNVEV (reference sequence). CDR3 length: 12 residues.

This clone was detected only a few times. The V and J genes are TRBV30 and TRBJ1-1; D gene uncertain. The germline CDR1 and CDR2 sequences are GTSNPN and SVGIG (reference sequence). This CDR3 comprises 15 residues. V was cut by 0 bases and J by 4 bases, with 15 bases left in between. The CDR3 protein is CAWSVSPRMGTEAFF. The DNA of the CDR3 is TGTGCCTGGAGTGTATCTCCGAGGATGGGCACTGAAGCTTTCTTT.

This sequence joins TRBV5-1 and TRBJ1-6; D unresolved. V gave up 1 base and J gave up 4 bases, with 12 bases separating them. CDR3 length: 16 amino acids. Germline lookup yields CDR1 SGHRS and CDR2 YFSETQ. DNA of the CDR3: TGCGCCAGCAGCTTGAATGTAGGATCATATAATTCACCCCTCCACTTT. It translates to CASSLNVGSYNSPLHF.